Presented here are 17 T cell receptor beta chains from one specimen sequenced in a study of cytomegalovirus exposure and HLA in healthy donors. Amplification used 60 Vbeta primers and 13 Jbeta primers. Assay used: immunoSEQ multiplex PCR; TCRdb lists only in-frame clones, some missing. The sample contains 150,000 to 200,000 clones, about four fifths of which appear only once. Input material: PBMCs. Receptor source: a man between 18 and 35 years old in good health and CMV-seronegative.

The rearrangement joins TRBV28 to TRBJ1-1, with 8 positions matching TRBD1. V shed 8 bases and J 8 bases; nucleotides not matched to a gene: 13. Per the germline V gene, CDR1 is MDHEN and CDR2 is SYDVKM. This CDR3 has 14 residues. This CDR3 is CASLWSDRVMEAFF. The CDR3 region has the DNA TGTGCCAGCCTTTGGTCGGACAGGGTAATGGAAGCTTTCTTT.

The chain carries TRBV7-2 and TRBJ2-7; 7 bases agree with TRBD1. CDR1 and CDR2 (germline): SGHTA, FQGNSA. J lost 4 bases, V lost 0 bases, and 6 bases had no gene match. The CDR3 has 15 residues. The CDR3 region is CASSLAPGQPYEQYF. As DNA, the CDR3 is TGTGCCAGCAGCTTAGCGCCGGGACAGCCTTACGAGCAGTACTTC.

The chain combines TRBV5-1 with TRBJ1-4; 7 bases are a match to TRBD1. The CDR3 covers 17 residues. Germline CDR1 SGHRS, CDR2 YFSETQ. The V and J ends lost 4 bases and 3 bases, in that order; junction bases with no gene match: 12. The CDR3 coding sequence is TGCGCCAGCAGCCCGACACCCACAGGGGCGGCTAATGAAAAACTGTTTTTT. It is translated as CASSPTPTGAANEKLFF.

The chain couples TRBV18 to TRBJ2-2, with no clear D. V was pared by 1 base and J by 1 base, with 4 bases between. Germline V lookup: CDR1 KGHSH, CDR2 LQKENI. The CDR3 runs to 14 residues. CDR3 in amino acids: CASSPLQNTGELFF. The CDR3 bases are TGTGCCAGCTCACCACTACAGAACACCGGGGAGCTGTTTTTT. Full variable domain (outside the CDR3, taken from reference TRBV18 and TRBJ2-2): NAGVMQNPRHLVRRRGQEARLRCSPMKGHSHVYWYRQLPEEGLKFMVYLQKENIIDESGMPKERFSAEFPKEGPSILRIQQVVRGDSAAYFCASSPLQNTGELFFGEGSRLTVL.

V usage is TRBV4-1 and J usage is TRBJ2-7, with D perhaps matching TRBD1 (6 bases). CDR3 size: 15 residues. V dropped 4 bases and J dropped 0 bases, with 13 bases sitting between them. Germline-derived CDR1 and CDR2 are MGHRA and YSYEKL. CDR3 sequence reads: CASSPLDSPSYEQYF. As DNA, the CDR3 is TGCGCCAGCAGCCCATTGGACAGTCCCTCCTACGAGCAGTACTTC.

This chain links TRBV5-4 with TRBJ2-7; D is uncertain. CDR1 and CDR2 (germline): SGHNT, YYREEE (reference sequence). The CDR3 sequence is 13 residues long. V lost 3 bases and J 4 bases, leaving 11 bases between the germline ends. The CDR3 DNA follows: TGTGCCAGCAGCTCCCCTACCTCGTACGAGCAGTACTTC. Its translation is CASSSPTSYEQYF.

The CDR3 bases are TGTGCCAGCAGTGCGGGGGGGATTAGCAATCAGCCCCAGCATTTT. It is translated as CASSAGGISNQPQHF. The genes are TRBV6-1 and TRBJ1-5, with D perhaps TRBD1 (5 bases). The CDR3 runs 15 residues. CDR1 is MNHNS, CDR2 SASEGT, per germline. The V gene lost 4 bases and the J gene lost 0 bases, with 10 bases spanning the gap.

In regard to this clone: A read error may produce the germline difference seen at one junction end. The V gene is TRBV7-7, the J gene TRBJ2-1; 13 bases match TRBD2. The CDR3 has 17 amino acids. In germline, CDR1 is SSHAT, CDR2 FNYEAQ (reference sequence). CDR3 in DNA: TGTGCTAGCAGCTTAGGACTAGCGGGAGAAGATTACAATGAGCAGTTCTTC. This codes for CASSLGLAGEDYNEQFF.

The chain links TRBV7-8 to TRBJ2-3, with D possibly matching TRBD2 (5 bases). CDR3 length: 17 amino acids. V was shortened by 2 bases and J by 6 bases, with 21 bases between the two germline ends. CDR1 is SGHVS and CDR2 is FQNEAQ in the germline V gene. The CDR3 sequence: CASSLPRSGMGLDTQYF. The CDR3 coding sequence is TGTGCCAGCAGCTTACCCCGCTCGGGAATGGGTTTGGATACGCAGTATTTT.

The genes are TRBV14 and TRBJ2-7; a weak D match, TRBD2 (5 bases). Germline CDR1 and CDR2: SGHDN and FVKESK. V lost 4 bases, J lost 2 bases, and 12 bases lay in between. The CDR3 runs 14 residues. The CDR3 bases are TGTGCCAGCAGCCTGGAGGCAGCTGCCTACGAGCAGTACTTC. This gives the protein CASSLEAAAYEQYF. Together with reference TRBV14 and TRBJ2-7, the CDR3 gives the full variable domain: EAGVTQFPSHSVIEKGQTVTLRCDPISGHDNLYWYRRVMGKEIKFLLHFVKESKQDESGMPNNRFLAERTGGTYSTLKVQPAELEDSGVYFCASSLEAAAYEQYFGPGTRLTVT.

The genes are TRBV18 and TRBJ2-3; TRBD1 might be the D (5 bases). The CDR3 contains 17 residues. Germline V gene lookup returns CDR1 KGHSH and CDR2 LQKENI. V was trimmed by 2 bases and J by 0 bases, leaving 15 bases between them. CDR3 nucleotide sequence: TGTGCCAGCTCACCAGTTAGGGCAGGGCAAAGCACAGATACGCAGTATTTT. Its translation is CASSPVRAGQSTDTQYF.

The rearrangement joins TRBV9 to TRBJ2-1; 7 bases fit TRBD2. CDR1 and CDR2 (germline): SGDLS, YYNGEE. The CDR3 has 14 residues. V lost 3 bases and J lost 7; bases outside the gene matches: 7. For the CDR3, the DNA is TGTGCCAGCAGCGGACCTAGCGGAAGAAATGAGCAGTTCTTC. Its protein product is CASSGPSGRNEQFF.

The table lists this clone with a few counts. The chain recombines TRBV11-2 with TRBJ1-3, with D uncertain. Trimming took 8 bases from V and 4 from J, leaving 9 bases between them. Germline CDR1 and CDR2: SGHAT and FQNNGV. The CDR3 has 12 residues. The CDR3 sequence: CASRGLGNTIYF. For the CDR3, the DNA is TGTGCCAGCCGGGGTCTCGGAAACACCATATATTTT.

The chain has TRBV19 and TRBJ2-1, with a weak D call TRBD2 (5 bases). The germline V gene encodes CDR1 LNHDA and CDR2 SQIVND (reference sequence). The V end was cut by 7 bases, the J end by 1 base, with 20 bases between. The CDR3 covers 17 residues. The CDR3 DNA is TGTGCCAGTACCCGACTATTCAGGAGCAGGTCCTACAATGAGCAGTTCTTC. Its translation: CASTRLFRSRSYNEQFF.

The V gene is TRBV7-9, the J gene TRBJ2-3; 7 bases match TRBD2. The CDR3 contains 15 residues. Losses at the gene ends were 2 bases for V and 6 bases for J; bases not matched to a gene: 8. Per the germline V gene, CDR1 is SEHNR and CDR2 is FQNEAQ (reference sequence). Here the CDR3 DNA reads TGTGCCAGCAGCTTACCCCGATTACTAGCGGATACGCAGTATTTT. It encodes CASSLPRLLADTQYF. The full variable domain, with the rest looked up from reference TRBV7-9 and TRBJ2-3, is DTGVSQNPRHKITKRGQNVTFRCDPISEHNRLYWYRQTLGQGPEFLTYFQNEAQLEKSRLLSDRFSAERPKGSFSTLEIQRTEQGDSAMYLCASSLPRLLADTQYFGPGTRLTVL.

J is TRBJ2-4 and V is TRBV4-2; 7 bases line up with TRBD2. The ends lost 0 bases at V and 2 bases at J; junction bases unmatched: 13. The CDR3 has 19 residues. The germline gives CDR1 LGHNA, CDR2 YNFKEQ. CDR3 loop: CASSQDAPGRERPKNIQYF. Written as DNA, the CDR3 is TGTGCCAGCAGCCAAGACGCCCCTGGGCGGGAGAGGCCCAAAAACATTCAGTACTTC.

This clone was seen only a few times. The rearrangement links TRBV9 to TRBJ2-1; 8 nucleotides align to TRBD1. Germline CDR1 and CDR2: SGDLS and YYNGEE. Trimming at V came to 3 bases and at J to 8 bases, leaving 7 bases not matched to a gene. This CDR3 comprises 14 residues. For the CDR3, the DNA is TGTGCCAGCAGCGGAGGACAGGGTAGGGATGAGCAGTTCTTC. Amino acid sequence: CASSGGQGRDEQFF.